This is a list of T cell receptor beta chains from one sample in a study of spatial heterogeneity in lung cancer. TCRdb fed the 5' RACE reads into MiXCR, producing one record per CDR3 protein. The table includes roughly 70,000 distinct CDR3 sequences, less than 9.5% detected once. Sequences were derived from PBMCs, sampled at follow-up. The receptors were sampled from a female donor with early-stage non-small cell lung cancer. Each CDR3 is given with its conserved first and last residue. Fields, in order: J gene, V gene, CDR3 protein.

J: TRBJ2-6; V: TRBV30; CDR3: CAWSAPPGLPSYSGANVLTF
J: TRBJ2-2; V: TRBV3-1; CDR3: CASSSDRENTGELFF
J: TRBJ2-7; V: TRBV7-8; CDR3: CASSLAGGTPYEQYF
J: TRBJ2-2; V: TRBV6-6; CDR3: CASSWDIRGELFF
J: TRBJ2-3; V: TRBV28; CDR3: CASGDTQYF
J: TRBJ2-5; V: TRBV28; CDR3: CASSPLAGGGRETQYF
J: TRBJ2-5; V: TRBV9; CDR3: CASSSIAAQETQYF
J: TRBJ1-1; V: TRBV2; CDR3: CASRATWGARGTEAFF
J: TRBJ2-3; V: TRBV29-1; CDR3: CSARPGDPTDTQYF
J: TRBJ2-2; V: TRBV5-1; CDR3: CASEFSGTGELFF
J: TRBJ1-4; V: TRBV6-6; CDR3: CASSSIEKLFF